This T cell receptor (beta chain) was recorded in a study of OX40 agonist ivuxolimab in advanced cancers. Study-wide results and caveats: Normalized T-cell clonal expansion was also low in some nonresponders.

Germline CDR1 reads MGHRA; CDR2 reads YSYEKL. V was cut by 4 bases and J by 2 bases, with 8 bases left in between. The CDR3 runs to 13 residues. Method: immunoSEQ multiplex PCR; TCRdb's copy keeps in-frame clones and lacks some. The sample consists of 100,000 to 150,000 clones, around 93% of them appearing once. As regards this clone: Its specificity is not known.

The chain couples TRBV4-1 to TRBJ1-1; D possibly corresponds to TRBD1 (6 bases). The specimen comprised CD4+ or CD8+ T cells sorted from blood, sampled in a trial of the OX40 agonist ivuxolimab. The TCR sequence derives from an adult with an advanced solid tumor such as melanoma, head and neck, liver or kidney cancer. The CDR3 coding sequence is TGCGCCAGCAGCCTTGGGACAAACACTGAAGCTTTCTTT. This sequence encodes CASSLGTNTEAFF.